This T cell receptor (beta chain) was sequenced for a study of control samples from healthy donors and cancer patients. The V and J ends lost 4 bases and 0 bases respectively, with 13 bases between them. The germline CDR1 and CDR2 sequences are SGHDN and FVKESK. This CDR3 is built from 15 residues. The sample holds one count of this clone. Data came from immunoSEQ multiplex PCR; TCRdb stores just in-frame clones and leaves some out. The data contain roughly 150,000 clones, roughly 92% of them singletons. The TCR comes from a man aged 45-65 years in good health. V is TRBV14 and J is TRBJ2-7; weak D call: TRBD1 (6 bases). Sequenced input: blood. As DNA, the CDR3 is TGTGCCAGCAGCCCCTACCGGGACAACTCCTACGAGCAGTACTTC. It encodes CASSPYRDNSYEQYF.